The clone carrying this TCR beta chain has a count of ten or more. The V gene's germline CDR1 is SGDLS and CDR2 YYNGEE. The V gene lost 2 bases and the J gene lost 5 bases, with 23 bases spanning the gap. CDR3 size: 17 residues. These data are taken from a study of neurological immune-mediated disorders. Healthy controls consisted of blood bank volunteers in Maryland, USA. TCRdb reanalysed the 5' RACE reads using MiXCR and keeps one entry per CDR3 protein. The sample has about 84,000 distinct CDR3 sequences; about 9.4% are singletons. The sample comprised PBMCs. The clonotype originates from a man aged 40-50 years in good health. This chain uses TRBV9 with TRBJ2-7; the D call may be TRBD1 or TRBD2 (5 bases each). In DNA, the CDR3 is TGTGCCAGCAGCGTCATGTCCGGGACCCCGTCGGGCCACGAGCAGTACTTC. The encoded protein is CASSVMSGTPSGHEQYF.